This TCR beta chain comes out of a study of human T cells and chemical hapten exposure. Study as a whole: In the approximately 24-week study, patients were dosed weekly with diphenylcyclopropenone on the scalp throughout.

The CDR3 is 15 amino acids. With V trimmed by 11 bases and J by 5 bases, 15 bases remained unmatched. The time point is: patch test 3, about 24 weeks after DPC sensitization. Treatment noted: therapeutic diphenylcyclopropenone sensitization with weekly scalp DPC. TCRdb ran MiXCR on the RACE reads and lists one entry per CDR3 protein. The table records more than 45,000 distinct CDR3 sequences, around 11% of them present only once. The sequence was collected from a man aged 30 to 45 with alopecia areata. Some clones in this sample may be carry-over from other donors' samples. This material consisted of whole blood, taken in connection with sensitization to the hapten diphenylcyclopropenone (DPC). V and J are TRBV12-3 or TRBV12-4 and TRBJ1-1; TRBD1 matches 9 bases. In nucleotides, the CDR3 is TGTGCCGGCGGTTTTTATGGGACAGGGTTAACTGAAGCTTTCTTT. Translated, it gives CAGGFYGTGLTEAFF.